These T cell receptor beta chains were read from a single sample in a study of T cell repertoires in cytomegalovirus infection. The antigens these receptors bind are not known. Each CDR3 protein gets one entry after TCRdb re-called the reads with MiXCR. Here the sample spans fewer than 1,000,000 distinct CDR3 sequences, roughly 31% being singletons. The sequences come from cultured CD8+ T cells from PBMCs, collected from culture after CMV antigen stimulation. These receptors all come from a human donor in good health (CMV status not recorded). Some clones in this sample may be carry-over from other donors' samples. Both conserved end residues are part of each CDR3. The D gene is left open where the match is weak. Expanded clones get a size class; other rows say once, few or many, or leave the size out.

-	TRBJ2-1	TRBV20-1	TRBD1	CSAEDRGYNEQFF	TGCAGTGCTGAGGACAGGGGGTACAATGAGCAGTTCTTC
-	TRBJ2-4	TRBV20-1	TRBD1	CSGTDTGTGENIQYF	TGCAGTGGTACCGATACCGGGACAGGGGAAAACATTCAGTACTTC
-	TRBJ1-1	TRBV6-1	-	CASSEREGQAFF	TGTGCCAGCAGTGAGCGGGAAGGCCAAGCTTTCTTT
-	TRBJ2-5	TRBV2	-	CASTFRADPRETQYF	TGTGCCAGCACTTTTCGTGCGGACCCCCGGGAGACCCAGTACTTC
few	TRBJ2-4	TRBV4-2	TRBD1	CASSQDYGTGINIQYF	TGTGCCAGCAGCCAAGATTATGGGACAGGGATTAACATTCAGTACTTC
few	TRBJ2-5	TRBV20-1	-	CSAEEGSETQYF	TGCAGTGCGGAGGAGGGGTCAGAGACCCAGTACTTC
few	TRBJ1-2	TRBV7-9	TRBD1	CASTRTGEVRGYGYTF	TGTGCCAGCACACGGACAGGGGAGGTCCGGGGATATGGCTACACCTTC
-	TRBJ1-2	TRBV28	-	CASSLWDTYLNYGYTF	TGTGCCAGCAGTTTATGGGACACATACCTTAACTATGGCTACACCTTC
-	TRBJ1-6	TRBV7-6	-	CASSPNSGVRNSPLHF	TGTGCCAGCAGCCCCAACTCTGGGGTGAGGAATTCACCCCTCCACTTT
few	TRBJ2-5	TRBV12-3/TRBV12-4	-	CASTKGGQETQYF	TGTGCCAGCACCAAAGGGGGCCAAGAGACCCAGTACTTC
few	TRBJ2-2	TRBV6-6	TRBD1	CASSYLTDRGRTGELFF	TGTGCCAGCAGTTACCTCACGGACAGGGGGCGCACCGGGGAGCTGTTTTTT
-	TRBJ2-1	TRBV15	TRBD2	CATSRGLAGGHSEQFF	TGTGCCACCAGCAGGGGACTAGCGGGGGGGCACTCTGAGCAGTTCTTC
few	TRBJ2-2	TRBV12-3/TRBV12-4	TRBD1	CASSLADRVGELFF	TGTGCCAGCAGTTTAGCTGACAGGGTAGGGGAGCTGTTTTTT
-	TRBJ2-1	TRBV10-3	-	CAISEYDGSSYNEQFF	TGTGCCATCAGTGAGTACGACGGGAGCTCCTACAATGAGCAGTTCTTC
-	TRBJ1-6	TRBV10-2	-	CASREDLPRNSPLHF	TGCGCCAGCAGGGAGGACCTACCTCGGAATTCACCCCTCCACTTT
few	TRBJ2-2	TRBV10-3	TRBD2	CAISELAGDVFIPGELFF	TGTGCCATCAGTGAGCTAGCGGGGGACGTTTTCATCCCCGGGGAGCTGTTTTTT
-	TRBJ2-7	TRBV2	-	CASMGYEQYF	TGTGCCAGCATGGGATACGAGCAGTACTTC
few	TRBJ1-2	TRBV12-3/TRBV12-4	-	CASSPPLYGYTF	TGTGCCAGCAGTCCCCCCCTCTATGGCTACACCTTC
-	TRBJ2-5	TRBV19	-	CASTSGAETQYF	TGTGCCAGTACCTCGGGGGCCGAGACCCAGTACTTC
-	TRBJ1-1	TRBV6-2/TRBV6-3	TRBD1	CASSGPTGLTEAFF	TGTGCCAGCAGTGGTCCGACAGGGCTTACTGAAGCTTTCTTT
-	TRBJ2-7	TRBV4-1	TRBD2	CASSETSGGASEQYF	TGCGCCAGCAGCGAGACTAGCGGGGGGGCCTCCGAGCAGTACTTC
-	TRBJ2-1	TRBV27	TRBD2	CASSLSQGGNEQFF	TGTGCCAGCAGTTTATCCCAGGGAGGGAATGAGCAGTTCTTC
-	TRBJ2-1	TRBV27	TRBD2	CASSKSSGGSDNEQFF	TGTGCCAGCAGTAAGTCTAGCGGGGGATCTGACAATGAGCAGTTCTTC
-	TRBJ2-4	TRBV6-2/TRBV6-3	-	CASFSRRGKNIQYF	TGTGCCAGCTTCTCGCGCCGGGGGAAAAACATTCAGTACTTC
many	TRBJ1-1	TRBV10-1	-	CASSESEAVLRNTEAFF	TGCGCCAGCAGTGAGTCGGAAGCAGTCCTAAGGAACACTGAAGCTTTCTTT
-	TRBJ1-1	TRBV4-1	-	CASSQWDGLNTEAFF	TGCGCCAGCAGCCAATGGGACGGCTTGAACACTGAAGCTTTCTTT
few	TRBJ1-5	TRBV6-2/TRBV6-3	TRBD1	CASSYSGQHNQPQHF	TGTGCCAGCAGTTACTCGGGACAGCACAATCAGCCCCAGCATTTT
few	TRBJ2-3	TRBV6-6	-	CASSYRPGADTQYF	TGTGCCAGCAGTTACCGACCAGGGGCAGATACGCAGTATTTT
few	TRBJ1-4	TRBV5-8	-	CASSLAMEKLFF	TGTGCCAGCAGCTTGGCCATGGAAAAACTGTTTTTT
few	TRBJ2-2	TRBV12-3/TRBV12-4	TRBD1	CASSLEQGYTGELFF	TGTGCCAGCAGTTTAGAACAGGGGTACACCGGGGAGCTGTTTTTT
few	TRBJ1-1	TRBV5-8	TRBD1	CASSSWDSDTEAFF	TGTGCCAGCAGCTCCTGGGACAGTGACACTGAAGCTTTCTTT
-	TRBJ2-2	TRBV9	TRBD2	CASTGTRGGLGELFF	TGTGCCAGCACCGGCACGCGGGGGGGCCTCGGGGAGCTGTTTTTT
many	TRBJ2-2	TRBV7-9	-	CASSLAPRTGELFF	TGTGCCAGCAGCTTAGCCCCTCGCACCGGGGAGCTGTTTTTT